This TCR beta chain stems from a study of PD-L1 blockade in urothelial cancer. Time point of the sample: peripheral blood 6 weeks after treatment start. Urothelial carcinoma in patients was locally advanced or metastatic. Some clones are missing from TCRdb's copy, which holds only in-frame ones; the method was immunoSEQ multiplex PCR. The table records about 51,000 clones, around 90% of them present only once. Germline loops: CDR1 SNHLY, CDR2 FYNNEI. V shed 5 bases, J shed 9 bases, and the junction held 10 bases outside the gene matches. The CDR3 consists of 14 residues. The V gene is TRBV2, the J gene TRBJ2-4, with TRBD1 matching over 7 bases. This clonotype originated in a man in his 60s with urothelial cancer. The source material was PBMCs, sampled around atezolizumab (anti-PD-L1) treatment. CDR3 bases: TGTGCCAGCAGTCGGGACAGCCAGCCTGCCATTCAGTACTTC. Amino acid sequence: CASSRDSQPAIQYF. The full variable domain, rest sourced from reference TRBV2 and TRBJ2-4, is EPEVTQTPSHQVTQMGQEVILRCVPISNHLYFYWYRQILGQKVEFLVSFYNNEISEKSEIFDDQFSVERPDGSNFTLKIRSTKLEDSAMYFCASSRDSQPAIQYFGAGTRLSVL.